This T cell receptor (beta chain) was recovered during a study of OX40 agonist ivuxolimab in advanced cancers. The overall study: Administration of intravenous ivuxolimab to patients occurred every 2 weeks at 0.01 to 10 mg/kg. Checkpoint inhibitors had been given previously to over 30% of patients.

The CDR3 has 15 amino acids. V was clipped by 0 bases and J by 4 bases, with 13 bases between them. Germline V gene sequence: CDR1 GTSNPN, CDR2 SVGIG (reference sequence). Only in-frame clones appear in the TCRdb table, and some are missing; sequencing was by immunoSEQ multiplex PCR. Of 55,000 to 70,000 clones detected, over 75% appear once; the ten largest clones hold roughly 6.1%. The sequencing used CD4+ or CD8+ T cells sorted from blood, collected in a trial of the OX40 agonist ivuxolimab. The TCR originated in an adult with an advanced solid tumor such as melanoma, head and neck, liver or kidney cancer. The chain joins TRBV30 to TRBJ1-5; perhaps TRBD1 as D (6 bases). The CDR3 DNA reads as TGTGCCTGGAGTGTAAACGGGCAGGGGAATCAGCCCCAGCATTTT. It encodes CAWSVNGQGNQPQHF.